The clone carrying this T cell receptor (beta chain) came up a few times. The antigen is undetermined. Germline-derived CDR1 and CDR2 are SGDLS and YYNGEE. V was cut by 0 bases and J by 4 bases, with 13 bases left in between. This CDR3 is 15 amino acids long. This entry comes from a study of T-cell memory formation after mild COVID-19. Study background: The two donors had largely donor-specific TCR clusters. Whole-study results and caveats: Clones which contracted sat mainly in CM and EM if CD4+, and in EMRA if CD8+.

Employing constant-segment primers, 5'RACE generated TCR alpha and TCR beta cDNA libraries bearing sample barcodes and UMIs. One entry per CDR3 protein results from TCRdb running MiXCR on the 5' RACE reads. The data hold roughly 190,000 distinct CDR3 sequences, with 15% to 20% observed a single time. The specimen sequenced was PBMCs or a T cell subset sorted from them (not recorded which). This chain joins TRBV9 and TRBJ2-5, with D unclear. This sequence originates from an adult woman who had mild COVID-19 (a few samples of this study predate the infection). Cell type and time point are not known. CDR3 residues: CASSVAVGSVETQYF. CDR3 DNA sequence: TGTGCCAGCAGCGTAGCGGTAGGGTCAGTAGAGACCCAGTACTTC.